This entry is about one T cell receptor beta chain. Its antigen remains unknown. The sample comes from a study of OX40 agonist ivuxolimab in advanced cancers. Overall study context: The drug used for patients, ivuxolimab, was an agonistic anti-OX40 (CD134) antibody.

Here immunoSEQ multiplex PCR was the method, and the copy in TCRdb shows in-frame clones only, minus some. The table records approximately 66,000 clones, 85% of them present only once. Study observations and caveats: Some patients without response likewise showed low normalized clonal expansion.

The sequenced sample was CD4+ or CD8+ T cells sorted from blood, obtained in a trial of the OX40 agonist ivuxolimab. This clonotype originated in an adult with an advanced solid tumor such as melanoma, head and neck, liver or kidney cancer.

CDR3 sequence: CASSLWTSGETQYF. The CDR3 nucleotides read TGTGCCAGCAGCCTCTGGACTAGCGGGGAGACCCAGTACTTC. The rearrangement joins TRBV11-1 to TRBJ2-5, with 11 bases identical to TRBD2. Germline V gene data show CDR1 as SGHAT and CDR2 as FQDESV (reference sequence). The CDR3 has 14 residues. Trimming took 5 bases from V and 5 from J; bases not matched to a gene: 4.